These 25 T cell receptor beta chains were all obtained from the same sample, sequenced in a study of control samples from healthy donors and cancer patients. Clones were read by immunoSEQ multiplex PCR, and TCRdb kept only the in-frame ones, dropping some. Seen here are about 41,000 clones, around 94% observed once, and the top ten hold 20% to 30%. Sequencing was carried out using blood. The receptors were sampled from a man aged 55-75 years in good health.

The gene calls are TRBV9 and TRBJ2-5; TRBD1 is a possible D gene (6 bases). The CDR3 contains 14 residues. The V and J ends lost 2 bases and 5 bases respectively, with 13 bases between them. Germline lookup yields CDR1 SGDLS and CDR2 YYNGEE. This CDR3 is CASSVVGAEETQYF. For the CDR3, the DNA is TGTGCCAGCAGCGTCGTGGGGGCGGAGGAGACCCAGTACTTC. The full variable domain, its missing parts supplied by reference TRBV9 and TRBJ2-5, is DSGVTQTPKHLITATGQRVTLRCSPRSGDLSVYWYQQSLDQGLQFLIQYYNGEERAKGNILERFSAQQFPDLHSELNLSSLELGDSALYFCASSVVGAEETQYFGPGTRLLVL.

The V and J genes are TRBV5-4 and TRBJ2-3; D gene ambiguous. The CDR3 runs to 11 residues. Looked up from germline, CDR1 is SGHNT and CDR2 is YYREEE (reference sequence). The V gene lost 1 base and the J gene lost 5 bases, with 2 bases spanning the gap. The CDR3 region has the DNA TGTGCCAGCAGCTTGATAGATACGCAGTATTTT. This codes for CASSLIDTQYF.

This clone was found a few times. The J gene is TRBJ2-1, the V gene TRBV6-4, with 10 bases that match TRBD1. CDR1 is MRHNA and CDR2 is SNTAGT in the germline V gene. This CDR3 contains 15 residues. The junction had 4 bases not matched to a gene; V was cut back by 0 bases and J by 8 bases. Here the CDR3 DNA reads TGTGCCAGCAGTGACTCGGGGACAGGGGTGGATGAGCAGTTCTTC. Residues: CASSDSGTGVDEQFF.

This clone has only one observation. V is TRBV9 and J is TRBJ1-5; D is undetermined. This CDR3 is 13 amino acids long. V was clipped by 0 bases and J by 4 bases, with 5 bases between them. CDR1 and CDR2 (germline): SGDLS, YYNGEE. CDR3 sequence reads: CASSVGINQPQHF. In DNA, the CDR3 is TGTGCCAGCAGCGTAGGGATTAATCAGCCCCAGCATTTT.

The chain is built from TRBV14 and TRBJ2-5, with 8 bases matching TRBD1. Losses at the gene ends were 5 bases for V and 2 bases for J; bases not matched to a gene: 4. The CDR3 spans 14 residues. The V gene's germline CDR1 is SGHDN and CDR2 FVKESK. The CDR3 region is CASSFDRGQETQYF. Here the CDR3 DNA reads TGTGCCAGCAGCTTTGACAGGGGACAAGAGACCCAGTACTTC.

The chain is built from TRBV18 and TRBJ2-7, with D uncertain. V gave up 3 bases and J gave up 4 bases, with 16 bases separating them. The germline gives CDR1 KGHSH, CDR2 LQKENI. The CDR3 covers 15 residues. CDR3 DNA sequence: TGTGCCAGCTCACCCAAGCTCCTCAAGGGTTACGAGCAGTACTTC. As protein: CASSPKLLKGYEQYF.

The chain combines TRBV29-1 with TRBJ2-7; D is tentatively TRBD1 or TRBD2 (5 bases each). This CDR3 contains 13 residues. Per germline, CDR1 SQVTM and CDR2 ANQGSEA. V lost 5 bases and J 1 base, leaving 12 bases between the germline ends. The CDR3 nucleotides are TGCAGCGTTCGGGGCGGAGATTCCTACGAGCAGTACTTC. This gives the protein CSVRGGDSYEQYF.

J is TRBJ1-2 and V is TRBV9, with D perhaps TRBD1 (5 bases). The V gene lost 2 bases and the J gene lost 6 bases, with 11 bases spanning the gap. The CDR3 runs to 13 residues. Per the germline V gene, CDR1 is SGDLS and CDR2 is YYNGEE. CDR3 region: CASSVAAGNGYTF. In DNA form, the CDR3 reads TGTGCCAGCAGCGTCGCCGCAGGGAATGGCTACACCTTC.

This chain joins TRBV28 and TRBJ2-3; 9 bases match TRBD2. The CDR3 is 15 residues long. The germline V gene has CDR1 MDHEN and CDR2 SYDVKM. The V segment lost 6 bases and the J segment 2 bases; nucleotides outside the gene matches: 6. The CDR3 is CASRRSGSLTDTQYF. The CDR3 DNA reads as TGTGCCAGCAGACGTAGCGGGAGCCTCACAGATACGCAGTATTTT.

V gene TRBV9 combines with J gene TRBJ2-1, with 8 positions matching TRBD2. Trimming took 0 bases from V and 6 from J; bases not matched to a gene: 11. This CDR3 spans 17 amino acids. CDR1 SGDLS and CDR2 YYNGEE come from the germline V gene. The CDR3 loop reads CASSVDSGIKMGNEQFF. DNA for the CDR3: TGTGCCAGCAGCGTAGATAGCGGGATAAAAATGGGCAATGAGCAGTTCTTC.

The gene calls are TRBV7-9 and TRBJ2-7; the D is unclear. In germline, CDR1 is SEHNR, CDR2 FQNEAQ (reference sequence). This CDR3 comprises 16 residues. V was shortened by 5 bases and J by 1 base, with 18 bases between the two germline ends. CDR3 region: CASSESIWAASYEQYF. The CDR3 DNA sequence: TGTGCCAGCAGCGAATCAATTTGGGCGGCGTCCTACGAGCAGTACTTC.

The gene calls are TRBV5-1 and TRBJ2-1, with 10 bases matching TRBD2. Unmatched junction bases numbered 4, after V lost 2 bases and J lost 2 bases. Germline-derived CDR1 and CDR2 are SGHRS and YFSETQ. The CDR3 is made up of 16 amino acids. The CDR3 sequence is CASSFSGRGTYNEQFF. CDR3 nucleotides: TGCGCCAGCAGCTTCAGCGGGAGGGGAACCTACAATGAGCAGTTCTTC. Looking up the rest from reference TRBV5-1 and TRBJ2-1 gives the full variable domain: KAGVTQTPRYLIKTRGQQVTLSCSPISGHRSVSWYQQTPGQGLQFLFEYFSETQRNKGNFPGRFSGRQFSNSRSEMNVSTLELGDSALYLCASSFSGRGTYNEQFFGPGTRLTVL.

This clone has a single count. The chain recombines TRBV7-9 with TRBJ2-7; D gene uncertain. The V gene's germline CDR1 is SEHNR and CDR2 FQNEAQ (reference sequence). This CDR3 spans 13 amino acids. The V end lost 5 bases, the J end lost 4 bases, and 12 bases lay between the germline ends. In DNA form, the CDR3 reads TGTGCCAGCAGCCAAATCGCGTCTTACGAGCAGTACTTC. It encodes CASSQIASYEQYF.

The genes are TRBV30 and TRBJ2-5, with unresolved D. The germline CDR1 and CDR2 sequences are GTSNPN and SVGIG (reference sequence). V lost 0 bases, J lost 4 bases, and 3 bases lay in between. This CDR3 is 11 amino acids long. CDR3 in DNA: TGTGCCTGGAGTGTAGGAGAGACCCAGTACTTC. It yields the protein CAWSVGETQYF.

The chain employs TRBV6-5 and TRBJ2-5; 8 bases match TRBD1. Germline assignment: CDR1 MNHEY and CDR2 SVGAGI. The CDR3 runs 14 residues. With 4 bases clipped from V and 4 bases from J, the junction kept 5 bases outside the gene matches. The CDR3 is CASSSQGVRETQYF. Written as DNA, the CDR3 is TGTGCCAGCAGTTCACAGGGGGTTAGAGAGACCCAGTACTTC.

The chain couples TRBV18 to TRBJ2-7, with D maybe TRBD1 (6 bases). The CDR3 contains 15 residues. V was cut by 2 bases and J by 3 bases, with 14 bases left in between. The germline V gene has CDR1 KGHSH and CDR2 LQKENI. For the CDR3, the DNA is TGTGCCAGCTCACCAAACGCAGGGGATTTCTACGAGCAGTACTTC. It is translated as CASSPNAGDFYEQYF.

The chain couples TRBV18 to TRBJ1-4, with 7 bases that match TRBD1. Per the germline V gene, CDR1 is KGHSH and CDR2 is LQKENI. V shed 4 bases, J shed 17 bases, and the junction held 7 bases outside the gene matches. The CDR3 has 11 amino acids. CDR3 sequence: CASSLGQQGFF. Here the CDR3 DNA reads TGTGCCAGCTCACTGGGACAGCAGGGTTTTTTT.

DNA for the CDR3: TGTGCCAGCAGCCTAGGGGACGAGCAGTACTTC. Translated, it gives CASSLGDEQYF. The rearrangement uses TRBV7-9 and TRBJ2-7; the D gene is possibly TRBD1 (5 bases). This CDR3 comprises 11 residues. Trimming stripped 5 bases from V and 5 bases from J, with 7 bases between. CDR1 and CDR2 from the germline V gene are SEHNR and FQNEAQ (reference sequence).

This clone has a single count. The chain links TRBV3-1 (or the pseudogene TRBV3-2) to TRBJ2-2, with 10 bases aligning to TRBD2. V trimming: 1 base; J trimming: 2 bases; junction bases outside the gene matches: 7. This CDR3 is 18 amino acids long. Germline CDR1 is LGHDT and CDR2 is YNNKEL (reference sequence). The chain's CDR3 is CASSQAPLAGANTGELFF. Here the CDR3 DNA reads TGTGCCAGCAGCCAAGCTCCCCTAGCGGGAGCTAACACCGGGGAGCTGTTTTTT.

The rearrangement uses TRBV30 and TRBJ2-1, with 8 bases identical to TRBD2. The germline CDR1 and CDR2 sequences are GTSNPN and SVGIG (reference sequence). This CDR3 contains 14 residues. Trimming cost V 3 bases and J 8 bases; bases outside gene matches: 9. CDR3 sequence: CAWRLAVPLDEQFF. CDR3 nucleotides: TGTGCCTGGAGACTAGCGGTACCTTTGGATGAGCAGTTCTTC.

This clone was detected once. The rearrangement joins TRBV28 to TRBJ1-5; D perhaps matches TRBD1 (6 bases). CDR1 MDHEN and CDR2 SYDVKM come from the germline V gene. The V gene lost 1 base and the J gene lost 10 bases, with 23 bases spanning the gap. The CDR3 runs 17 residues. The CDR3: CASSLYGGMGGRAPQHF. The CDR3 DNA reads as TGTGCCAGCAGTTTATATGGGGGTATGGGGGGCAGGGCACCCCAGCATTTT.

The rearrangement links TRBV29-1 to TRBJ1-4; D gene ambiguous. V was trimmed by 6 bases and J by 8 bases, leaving 13 bases between them. Germline-derived CDR1 and CDR2 are SQVTM and ANQGSEA. CDR3 length equals 12 residues. The CDR3 protein is CSVQRVGEKLFF. CDR3 in DNA: TGCAGCGTGCAGAGGGTAGGGGAAAAACTGTTTTTT.

The chain has TRBV5-6 and TRBJ2-7, with 7 bases matching TRBD2. The CDR3 loop spans 16 amino acids. V shed 4 bases and J 6 bases; nucleotides not matched to a gene: 16. Germline CDR1 is SGHDT and CDR2 is YYEEEE. The CDR3 DNA is TGTGCCAGCAGCCCGGACGGGAGGAACCTGCTGACCGAGCAGTACTTC. This codes for CASSPDGRNLLTEQYF.

The chain combines TRBV3-1 (or the pseudogene TRBV3-2) with TRBJ2-5; 7 positions agree with TRBD1. J gave up 5 bases and V 0 bases, and 9 bases lay outside the gene matches. Per the germline V gene, CDR1 is LGHDT and CDR2 is YNNKEL (reference sequence). The CDR3 has 16 amino acids. This chain's CDR3 is CASSQDDRGRRETQYF. Here the CDR3 DNA reads TGTGCCAGCAGCCAAGATGATAGGGGGCGCAGGGAGACCCAGTACTTC.

The chain combines TRBV5-1 with TRBJ2-3, with 9 bases identical to TRBD2. From germline, CDR1 is SGHRS and CDR2 YFSETQ. Losses at the gene ends were 0 bases for V and 6 bases for J; bases not matched to a gene: 8. This CDR3 region has 16 residues. CDR3 DNA: TGCGCCAGCAGCTTGGCGGGCGGGAGGGTCTCGGATACGCAGTATTTT. It translates to CASSLAGGRVSDTQYF.